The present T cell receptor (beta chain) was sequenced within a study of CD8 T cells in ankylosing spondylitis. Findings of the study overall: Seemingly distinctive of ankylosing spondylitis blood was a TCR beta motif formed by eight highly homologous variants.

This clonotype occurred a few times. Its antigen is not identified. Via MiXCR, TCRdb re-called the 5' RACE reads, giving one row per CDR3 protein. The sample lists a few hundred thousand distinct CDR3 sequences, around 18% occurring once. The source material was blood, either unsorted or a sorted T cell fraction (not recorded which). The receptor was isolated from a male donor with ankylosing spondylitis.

This CDR3 is CASSQDGGGTYNEQFF. CDR3 nucleotide sequence: TGCGCCAGCAGCCAAGATGGGGGAGGGACTTACAATGAGCAGTTCTTC. The chain employs TRBV4-3 and TRBJ2-1, with 7 nucleotides matching TRBD2. The CDR3 spans 16 residues. Germline values: CDR1 LGHNA, CDR2 YSLEER. After removal of 0 bases from V and 4 bases from J, the junction contained 6 bases not matched to a gene.